This T cell receptor (beta chain) was recovered during a study of T-cell reconstitution after alpha-beta-depleted transplantation in children listed by TCRdb under 2016. For context, the study as a whole: Using TCR repertoire profiling, the study followed T-cell immune reconstitution in a quantitative way in children after TCRalphabeta/CD19-depleted allogeneic hematopoietic cell transplantation.

The sample's treatment or condition label is to be understood as: allogeneic hematopoietic cell transplantation with graft depleted of TCRalphabeta T cells and CD19 B cells. Transplant recipients were children who received TCRalphabeta/CD19-depleted allogeneic hematopoietic cell grafts. The library was built by means of PCR. TCRdb shows the sequencer as Illumina HiSeq 2500. Molecular barcoding was employed in the preparation of TCR libraries, with unique molecular identifiers being used to normalize TCRbeta repertoire quantification. TCRdb reprocessing: public reads trimmed at Q25 with fastp, clones called with MiXCR, in-frame beta chains kept. Each record represents a unique CDR3 protein, reported with the most common genes and DNA among its rows. Present in this sample are hundreds of thousands of distinct CDR3 sequences, roughly 13% of which were seen just once. The top ten clones comprise around 0.8% of the sample.

Overall study outcomes, separate from this receptor: In some patients, high TCRbeta diversity at day 60 was attributed to recipient T cells and intrathymic progenitors that had survived conditioning. The apparently early alphabetaT-cell count recovery about two months after transplant was reportedly dependent on only several hundred rapidly expanded clones derived from non-depleted graft cells. Hyperexpanded clone frequencies declined over subsequent months; after one year, T-cell counts and TCRbeta diversity were mostly attributed to newly produced T cells.

This clonotype has at least ten counts. Its antigen is still unknown. Per-base qualities were not stored, and no clone one base away is much larger. The sequence was collected from a girl aged 2-10 years with congenital amegakaryocytic thrombocytopenia, due to receive a stem cell transplant. Specimen: PBMCs, collected before TCRalphabeta/CD19-depleted stem cell transplant.

In nucleotides, the sequence is TGTGCCAGCAGCCAATCCGGACTAGCTTTCGCCGGGGAGCTGTTTTTT. It is translated as CASSQSGLAFAGELFF. This sequence uses TRBV4-2 and TRBJ2-2, with 8 central nucleotides matching TRBD2. Measured from the cysteine to the phenylalanine, the CDR3 is 16 residues long. This entry keeps only the CDR3 DNA: 48 bases, framed from base 1. The CDR1 and CDR2 encoded by the germline V gene are LGHNA and YNFKEQ. The germline V and J ends show losses of 2 bases and 6 bases respectively, and no gene match explains 8 bases of the junction.